The T cell receptor beta chain described here comes from a study of blood T cell dynamics during melanoma immunotherapy. Trimming left V 3 bases short and J 4 bases short, with 9 bases between. The length of the CDR3 is 13 residues. The germline V gene has CDR1 LNHDA and CDR2 SQIVND (reference sequence). This clone was seen more than once but under ten times. The time point here: pre-treatment baseline. Disease control meant complete response, partial response or stable disease at 12 weeks. Prior systemic cancer therapy, immunosuppressant use and other active malignancies excluded patients. Each bulk PBMC sample had about 350 ng DNA loaded. Profiled with immunoSEQ multiplex PCR; TCRdb holds only in-frame clones, not every one. Of over 14,000 clones listed, more than 75% are singletons.

J is TRBJ1-1 and V is TRBV19; D not certain. This receptor was taken from a human donor with melanoma. The material sequenced was blood, taken from a patient treated with checkpoint blockade. The CDR3 sequence is CASSMMRATEAFF. The DNA of the CDR3 is TGTGCCAGTAGTATGATGAGGGCCACTGAAGCTTTCTTT.